This T cell receptor (beta chain) was captured in a study of blood T cell repertoires in COVID-19. In the study overall: PBMCs, B-cell-depleted T cells, or T cells provided the cDNA or gDNA that made up the material.

Authors' analysis steps: Researchers report that nucleated cell counts were estimated from reference gene primer amplification. The table came from immunoSEQ multiplex PCR; TCRdb's copy has only in-frame clones and leaves some out. D and trimming come from the DNA, and the V and J calls and clone size come from that table. The sample carries approximately 200,000 clones, roughly 90% recorded once. The length of the CDR3 is 16 residues. The germline CDR1 and CDR2 sequences are MNHEY and SVGAGI. V was pared by 4 bases and J by 3 bases, with 11 bases of the junction left unmatched. J is TRBJ2-7 and V is TRBV6-5, with TRBD1 matching 8 bases. This sequence originates from a man in his 70s with acute or convalescent COVID-19. Sequenced input: peripheral blood. As DNA, the CDR3 is TGTGCCAGCAGTTTGGGCGCGACAGGGGTTTTCTACGAGCAGTACTTC. Its protein is CASSLGATGVFYEQYF.